This paragraph reports one T cell receptor (beta chain). V was pared by 6 bases and J by 5 bases, with 14 bases between. The CDR3 has 14 residues. Germline assignment: CDR1 MDHEN and CDR2 SYDVKM. This sample stems from a study of T cell changes during pregnancy in multiple sclerosis. Profiling relied on immunoSEQ multiplex PCR, and the TCRdb table lists in-frame clones only, not all of them. The table has 40,000 or so clones, over 75% seen once; the top ten hold less than 8.5%. V is TRBV28 and J is TRBJ1-5; D unclear. This specimen was CD8+ T cells from peripheral blood mononuclear cells, taken before pregnancy. The receptor's source is a female donor with multiple sclerosis, enrolled in a pregnancy study. CDR3 amino acids: CASSFVGRDQPQHF. The CDR3 DNA follows: TGTGCCAGCAGCTTCGTAGGGAGGGATCAGCCCCAGCATTTT.